Below, 10 T cell receptor beta chains from the same sample are listed, as sequenced in a study of shared clonotypes between healthy human individuals. Repertoires were generated with immunoSEQ multiplex PCR, while TCRdb's copy carries only in-frame clones and drops some. The sample records 530,000 or so clones, about three quarters being singletons. The material sequenced was PBMCs. The receptors stem from a woman in her forties in good health. Some clones in this sample may be carry-over from other donors' samples.

Concerning this clone itself: This specimen includes other DNA sequences encoding the same CDR3. V is TRBV30 and J is TRBJ2-7; 9 bases map to TRBD2. This CDR3 is built from 13 residues. Trimming removed 3 bases from V and 1 base from J; junction bases left unmatched: 1. Germline V lookup: CDR1 GTSNPN, CDR2 SVGIG (reference sequence). Written as DNA, the CDR3 is TGTGCCTGGAGAACTAGCGGGTCCTACGAGCAGTACTTC. Amino acid sequence: CAWRTSGSYEQYF.

This sequence joins TRBV21-1 and TRBJ1-1; the table names TRBD1, a call not compared with the DNA. TRBV21-1 is termed a pseudogene. The CDR3 consists of 16 residues. The CDR3 region is CASSRRTGTGGTEAFF. For the CDR3, the DNA is TGTGCCAGCAGCAGAAGGACAGGGACGGGGGGCACTGAAGCTTTCTTT.

Details on this clone: Other DNA sequences from this sample encode an identical CDR3 as well. V gene TRBV6-5 combines with J gene TRBJ2-7; 8 positions agree with TRBD1. This CDR3 region has 13 residues. Germline V gene lookup returns CDR1 MNHEY and CDR2 SVGAGI. V was clipped by 6 bases and J by 2 bases; unmatched bases: 3. CDR3: CASRLQGAYEQYF. Here the CDR3 DNA reads TGTGCCAGCAGACTACAGGGGGCCTACGAGCAGTACTTC.

This chain joins TRBV29-1 and TRBJ1-1; D might be TRBD1 (6 bases). Trimming removed 3 bases at V and 4 bases at J, with 12 bases between. The CDR3 length is 13 residues. From germline, CDR1 is SQVTM and CDR2 ANQGSEA. In DNA form, the CDR3 reads TGCAGCGTTGACGGGGGGCGCATCACTGAAGCTTTCTTT. It translates to CSVDGGRITEAFF.

The gene calls are TRBV9 and TRBJ2-3; maybe TRBD2 (6 bases). The CDR3 has 15 residues. Per the germline V gene, CDR1 is SGDLS and CDR2 is YYNGEE. V dropped 6 bases and J dropped 2 bases, with 16 bases sitting between them. CDR3 sequence: CASNLGRRYTDTQYF. The CDR3, as DNA: TGTGCCAGCAACCTTGGGAGGCGCTACACAGATACGCAGTATTTT.

J is TRBJ2-3 and V is TRBV7-2; D might be TRBD2 (5 bases). Germline V gene lookup returns CDR1 SGHTA and CDR2 FQGNSA. The V and J ends lost 1 base and 0 bases respectively, with 11 bases between them. This CDR3 contains 16 residues. CDR3: CASSLERPGSTDTQYF. CDR3 nucleotide sequence: TGTGCCAGCAGCTTAGAACGGCCGGGAAGCACAGATACGCAGTATTTT.

This clone was recorded once. The gene calls are TRBV5-6 and TRBJ1-4; the match to TRBD1 covers 7 bases. This CDR3 region has 16 residues. V was clipped by 4 bases and J by 3 bases; unmatched bases: 9. Germline CDR1 is SGHDT and CDR2 is YYEEEE. CDR3 sequence: CASSLRQGQANEKLFF. DNA for the CDR3: TGTGCCAGCAGCCTCCGACAGGGTCAAGCTAATGAAAAACTGTTTTTT.

This chain joins TRBV30 and TRBJ1-2; a weak D match, TRBD1 (5 bases). V shed 3 bases and J shed 6 bases, with 14 bases lying between them. The CDR3 has 13 residues. Germline V gives CDR1 GTSNPN, CDR2 SVGIG (reference sequence). This chain's CDR3 is CAWSASRADGYTF. CDR3 nucleotides: TGTGCCTGGAGCGCTTCCAGGGCAGATGGCTACACCTTC.

The chain employs TRBV5-5 and TRBJ1-5; D not resolved. CDR3 size: 13 residues. V was shortened by 0 bases and J by 6 bases, with 7 bases between the two germline ends. CDR1 SGHKS and CDR2 YYEKEE come from the germline V gene (reference sequence). The CDR3 coding sequence is TGTGCCAGCAGCTTGGTGGTGGGTCAGCCCCAGCATTTT. It codes for CASSLVVGQPQHF.

This sequence joins TRBV27 and TRBJ2-1; the D gene could be TRBD1 or TRBD2 (5 bases each). The germline V gene has CDR1 MNHEY and CDR2 SMNVEV (reference sequence). V gave up 2 bases and J gave up 0 bases, with 17 bases separating them. The CDR3 consists of 18 residues. CDR3 in amino acids: CASSLRLQGVGSYNEQFF. The CDR3 bases are TGTGCCAGCAGTTTAAGGTTGCAGGGAGTGGGCTCCTACAATGAGCAGTTCTTC.